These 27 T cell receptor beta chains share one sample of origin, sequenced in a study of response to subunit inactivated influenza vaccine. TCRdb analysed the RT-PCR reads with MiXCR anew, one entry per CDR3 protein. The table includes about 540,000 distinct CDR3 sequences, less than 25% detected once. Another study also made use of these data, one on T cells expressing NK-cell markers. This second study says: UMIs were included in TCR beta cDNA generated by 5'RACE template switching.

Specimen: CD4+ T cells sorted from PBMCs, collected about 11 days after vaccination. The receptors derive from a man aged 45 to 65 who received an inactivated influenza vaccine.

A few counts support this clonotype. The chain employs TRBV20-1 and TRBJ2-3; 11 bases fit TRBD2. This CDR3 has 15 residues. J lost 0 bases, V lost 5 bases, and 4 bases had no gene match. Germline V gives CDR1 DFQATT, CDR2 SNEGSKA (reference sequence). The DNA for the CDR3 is TGCAGTGCTCCCCTAGCGGGAGGTAGCACAGATACGCAGTATTTT. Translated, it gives CSAPLAGGSTDTQYF.

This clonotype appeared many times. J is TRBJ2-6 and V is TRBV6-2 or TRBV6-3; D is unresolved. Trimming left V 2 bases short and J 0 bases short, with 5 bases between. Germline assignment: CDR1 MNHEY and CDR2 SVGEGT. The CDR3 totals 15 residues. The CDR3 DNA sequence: TGTGCCAGCAGTTACGATGGCTCTGGGGCCAACGTCCTGACTTTC. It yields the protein CASSYDGSGANVLTF.

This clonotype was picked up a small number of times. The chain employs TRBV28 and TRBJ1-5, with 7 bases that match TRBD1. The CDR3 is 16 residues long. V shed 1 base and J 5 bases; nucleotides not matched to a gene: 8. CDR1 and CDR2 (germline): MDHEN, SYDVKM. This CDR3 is CASSLSGTAPYQPQHF. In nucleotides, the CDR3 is TGTGCCAGCAGTTTATCGGGGACAGCACCCTATCAGCCCCAGCATTTT.

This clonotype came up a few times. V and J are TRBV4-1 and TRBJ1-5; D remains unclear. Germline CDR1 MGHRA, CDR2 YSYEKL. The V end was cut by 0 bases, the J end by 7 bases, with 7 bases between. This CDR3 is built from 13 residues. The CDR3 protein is CASSQDNLQPQHF. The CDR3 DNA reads TGCGCCAGCAGCCAAGATAATTTGCAGCCCCAGCATTTT.

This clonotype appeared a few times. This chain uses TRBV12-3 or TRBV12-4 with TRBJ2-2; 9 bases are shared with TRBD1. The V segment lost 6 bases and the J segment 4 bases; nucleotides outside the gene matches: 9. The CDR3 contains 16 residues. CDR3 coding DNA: TGTGCCAGCAGGGTACAGGGGGCAGCGCGCACCGGGGAGCTGTTTTTT. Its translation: CASRVQGAARTGELFF.

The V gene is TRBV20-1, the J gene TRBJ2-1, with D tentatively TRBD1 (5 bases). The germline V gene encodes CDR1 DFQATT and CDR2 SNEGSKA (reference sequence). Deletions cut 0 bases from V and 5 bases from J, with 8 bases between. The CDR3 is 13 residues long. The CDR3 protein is CSAREDKNNEQFF. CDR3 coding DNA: TGCAGTGCTAGAGAGGACAAAAACAATGAGCAGTTCTTC.

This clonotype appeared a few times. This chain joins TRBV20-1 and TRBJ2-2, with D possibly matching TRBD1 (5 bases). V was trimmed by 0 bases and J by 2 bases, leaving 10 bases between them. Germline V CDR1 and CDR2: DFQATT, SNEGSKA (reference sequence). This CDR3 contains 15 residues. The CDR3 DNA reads TGCAGTGCTAGAGATACCGGACACAACACCGGGGAGCTGTTTTTT. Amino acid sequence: CSARDTGHNTGELFF.

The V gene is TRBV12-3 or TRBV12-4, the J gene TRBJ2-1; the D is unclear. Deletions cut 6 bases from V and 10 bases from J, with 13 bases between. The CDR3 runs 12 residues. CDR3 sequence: CASSLGRYEQFF. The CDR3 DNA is TGTGCCAGCAGCCTTGGGCGTTACGAGCAGTTCTTC.

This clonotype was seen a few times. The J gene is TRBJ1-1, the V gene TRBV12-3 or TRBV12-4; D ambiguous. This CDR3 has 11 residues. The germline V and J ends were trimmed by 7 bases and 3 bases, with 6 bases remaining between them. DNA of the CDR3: TGTGCCAGCAAGTTTGACACTGAAGCTTTCTTT. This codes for CASKFDTEAFF.

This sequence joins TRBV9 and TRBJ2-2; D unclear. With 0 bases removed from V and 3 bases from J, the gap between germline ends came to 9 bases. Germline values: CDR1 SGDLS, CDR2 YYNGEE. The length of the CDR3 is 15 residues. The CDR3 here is CASSVDVGYTGELFF. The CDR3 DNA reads TGTGCCAGCAGCGTAGATGTGGGGTACACCGGGGAGCTGTTTTTT.

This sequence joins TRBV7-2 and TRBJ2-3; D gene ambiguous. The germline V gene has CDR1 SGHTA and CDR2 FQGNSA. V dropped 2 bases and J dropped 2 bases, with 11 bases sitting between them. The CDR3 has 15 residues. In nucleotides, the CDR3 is TGTGCCAGCAGCTTAATAGGTCAATCCACAGATACGCAGTATTTT. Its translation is CASSLIGQSTDTQYF.

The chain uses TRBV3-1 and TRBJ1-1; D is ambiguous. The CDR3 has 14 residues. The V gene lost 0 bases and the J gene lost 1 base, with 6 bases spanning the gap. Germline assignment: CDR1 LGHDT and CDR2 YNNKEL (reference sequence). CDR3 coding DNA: TGTGCCAGCAGCCAAGAAACAGCGAACACTGAAGCTTTCTTT. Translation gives CASSQETANTEAFF. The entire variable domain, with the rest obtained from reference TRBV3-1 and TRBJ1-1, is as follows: DTAVSQTPKYLVTQMGNDKSIKCEQNLGHDTMYWYKQDSKKFLKIMFSYNNKELIINETVPNRFSPKSPDKAHLNLHINSLELGDSAVYFCASSQETANTEAFFGQGTRLTVV.

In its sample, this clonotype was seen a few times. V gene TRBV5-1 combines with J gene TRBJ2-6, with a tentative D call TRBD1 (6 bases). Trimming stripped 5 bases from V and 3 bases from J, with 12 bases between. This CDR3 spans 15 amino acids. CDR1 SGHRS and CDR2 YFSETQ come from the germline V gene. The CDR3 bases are TGCGCCAGCAGTCCAACAGGGATTGGGGCCAACGTCCTGACTTTC. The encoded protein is CASSPTGIGANVLTF.

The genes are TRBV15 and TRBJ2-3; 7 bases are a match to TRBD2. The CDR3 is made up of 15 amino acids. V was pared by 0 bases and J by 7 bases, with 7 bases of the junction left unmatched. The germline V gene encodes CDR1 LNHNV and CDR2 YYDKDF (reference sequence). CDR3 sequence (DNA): TGTGCCACCAGCAGAGATCAGCGGGATGCTCATACGCAGTATTTT. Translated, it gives CATSRDQRDAHTQYF. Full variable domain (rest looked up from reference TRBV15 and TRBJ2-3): DAMVIQNPRYQVTQFGKPVTLSCSQTLNHNVMYWYQQKSSQAPKLLFHYYDKDFNNEADTPDNFQSRRPNTSFCFLDIRSPGLGDTAMYLCATSRDQRDAHTQYFGPGTRLTVL.

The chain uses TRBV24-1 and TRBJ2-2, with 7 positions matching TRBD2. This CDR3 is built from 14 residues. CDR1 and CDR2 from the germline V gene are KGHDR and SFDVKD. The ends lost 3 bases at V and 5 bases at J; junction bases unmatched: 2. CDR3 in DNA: TGTGCCACCAGTGATAGCGGGATGACCGGGGAGCTGTTTTTT. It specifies CATSDSGMTGELFF.

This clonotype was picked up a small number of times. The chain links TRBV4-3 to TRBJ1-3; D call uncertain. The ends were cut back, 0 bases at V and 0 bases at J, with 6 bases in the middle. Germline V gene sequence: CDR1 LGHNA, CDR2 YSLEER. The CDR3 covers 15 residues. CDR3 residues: CASSQDLNSGNTIYF. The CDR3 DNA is TGCGCCAGCAGCCAAGATCTCAACTCTGGAAACACCATATATTTT.

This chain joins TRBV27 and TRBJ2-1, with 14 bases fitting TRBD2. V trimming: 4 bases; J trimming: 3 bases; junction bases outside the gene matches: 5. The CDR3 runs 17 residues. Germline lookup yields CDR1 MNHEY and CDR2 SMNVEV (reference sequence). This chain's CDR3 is CASSSMGLAGVYNEQFF. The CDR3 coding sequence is TGTGCCAGCAGTTCCATGGGACTAGCGGGAGTCTACAATGAGCAGTTCTTC.

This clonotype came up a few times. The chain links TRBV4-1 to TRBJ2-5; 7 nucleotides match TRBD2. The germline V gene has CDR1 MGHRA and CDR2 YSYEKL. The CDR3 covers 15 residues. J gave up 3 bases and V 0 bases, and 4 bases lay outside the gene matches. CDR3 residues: CASSQEGRGKETQYF. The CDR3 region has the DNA TGCGCCAGCAGCCAAGAGGGGCGGGGGAAAGAGACCCAGTACTTC.

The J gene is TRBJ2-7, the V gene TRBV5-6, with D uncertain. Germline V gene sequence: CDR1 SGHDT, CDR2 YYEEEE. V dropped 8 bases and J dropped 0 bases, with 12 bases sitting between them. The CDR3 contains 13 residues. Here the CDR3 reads CASSHPASYEQYF. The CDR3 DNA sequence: TGTGCCAGTTCCCATCCCGCCTCCTACGAGCAGTACTTC.

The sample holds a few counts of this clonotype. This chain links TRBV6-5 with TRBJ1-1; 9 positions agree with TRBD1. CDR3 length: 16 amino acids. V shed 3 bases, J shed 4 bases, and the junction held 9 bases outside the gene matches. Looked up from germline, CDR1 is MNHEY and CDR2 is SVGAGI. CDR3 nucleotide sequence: TGTGCCAGCAGTTATTCCGGACAGGGGTTAGGCACTGAAGCTTTCTTT. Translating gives CASSYSGQGLGTEAFF.

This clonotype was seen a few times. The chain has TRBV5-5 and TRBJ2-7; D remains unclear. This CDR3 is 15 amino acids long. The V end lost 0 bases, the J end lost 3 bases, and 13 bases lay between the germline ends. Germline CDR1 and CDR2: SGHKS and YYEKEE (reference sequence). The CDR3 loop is CASSLALTSGYEQYF. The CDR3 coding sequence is TGTGCCAGCAGCTTGGCCCTAACATCGGGCTACGAGCAGTACTTC.

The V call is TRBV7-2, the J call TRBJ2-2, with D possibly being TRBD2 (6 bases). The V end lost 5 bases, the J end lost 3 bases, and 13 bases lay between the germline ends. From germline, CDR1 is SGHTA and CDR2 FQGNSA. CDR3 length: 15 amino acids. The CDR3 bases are TGTGCCAGCAGCCCGAGGCGGGACCACACCGGGGAGCTGTTTTTT. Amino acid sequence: CASSPRRDHTGELFF.

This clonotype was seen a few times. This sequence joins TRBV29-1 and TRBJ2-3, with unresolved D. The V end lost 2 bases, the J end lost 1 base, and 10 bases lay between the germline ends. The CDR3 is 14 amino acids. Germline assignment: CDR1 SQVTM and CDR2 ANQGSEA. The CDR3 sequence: CSVELGEGTDTQYF. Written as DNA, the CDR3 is TGCAGCGTTGAACTTGGAGAAGGCACAGATACGCAGTATTTT.

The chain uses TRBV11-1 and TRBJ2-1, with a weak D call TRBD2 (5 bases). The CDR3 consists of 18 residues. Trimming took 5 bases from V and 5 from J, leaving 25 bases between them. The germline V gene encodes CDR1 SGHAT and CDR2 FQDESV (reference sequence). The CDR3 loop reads CASSPNPAAEPINNEQFF. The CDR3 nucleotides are TGTGCCAGCAGCCCGAACCCGGCAGCGGAGCCTATTAACAATGAGCAGTTCTTC.

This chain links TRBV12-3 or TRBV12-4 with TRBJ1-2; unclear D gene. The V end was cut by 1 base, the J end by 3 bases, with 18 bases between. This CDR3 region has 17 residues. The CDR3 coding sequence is TGTGCCAGCAGTTTAGGCCGGGCCCTACGCCGGGACTATGGCTACACCTTC. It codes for CASSLGRALRRDYGYTF.

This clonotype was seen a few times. CDR3: CASTPYGYTF. Here the CDR3 DNA reads TGTGCCAGCACTCCTTATGGCTACACCTTC. This rearrangement joins TRBV6-2 or TRBV6-3 to TRBJ1-2; no reliable D call. V lost 7 bases to trimming and J lost 5 bases, with 5 bases between them. This CDR3 has 10 residues. Germline loops: CDR1 MNHEY, CDR2 SVGEGT.

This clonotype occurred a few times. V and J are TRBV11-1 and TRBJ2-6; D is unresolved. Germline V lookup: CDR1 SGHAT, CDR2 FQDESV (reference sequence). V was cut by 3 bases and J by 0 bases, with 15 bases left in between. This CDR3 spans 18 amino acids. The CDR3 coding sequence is TGTGCCAGCAGCTTGGCAAGTCCCGGGCGCTCTGGGGCCAACGTCCTGACTTTC. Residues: CASSLASPGRSGANVLTF. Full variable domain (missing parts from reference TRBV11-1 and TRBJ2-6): EAEVAQSPRYKITEKSQAVAFWCDPISGHATLYWYRQILGQGPELLVQFQDESVVDDSQLPKDRFSAERLKGVDSTLKIQPAELGDSAMYLCASSLASPGRSGANVLTFGAGSRLTVL.